Shown below are 29 T cell receptor beta chains from a single sample sequenced in a study of T cells after yellow fever vaccination (dated by TCRdb to about 2019). The library was obtained by 5' RACE. Reads for this sample came from an Illumina HiSeq 2500. Through fastp at Q25 and MiXCR, TCRdb rebuilt clones from the public reads, retaining in-frame beta chains. Entries that share a CDR3 protein sequence are merged under the most common genes and DNA. The sample data list roughly 79,000 distinct CDR3 sequences, and 7.3% of these were observed just once. The biggest ten clones account for roughly 30% of the sample. The label giving this sample's treatment or condition can be read as: live attenuated yellow fever vaccine strain. The sample consisted of CD8+ T cells sorted from PBMCs, taken 10 days after the first yellow fever vaccination. The source of these receptors is a man aged 18 to 35 who received the YFV17D yellow fever vaccine.

In its sample, this clonotype was seen many times. The V gene is TRBV7-9, the J gene TRBJ1-4; 10 bases line up with TRBD1. Germline V gene sequence: CDR1 SEHNR, CDR2 FQNEAQ (reference sequence). The CDR3 is 16 residues long. With 3 bases clipped from V and 8 bases from J, the junction kept 9 bases outside the gene matches. CDR3 DNA: TGTGCCAGCAGCTTCGATACCGGGACAGGGGACGAAAAACTGTTTTTT. The encoded protein is CASSFDTGTGDEKLFF.

The chain recombines TRBV7-3 with TRBJ2-2, with D possibly being TRBD2 (6 bases). The ends were cut back, 4 bases at V and 5 bases at J, with 8 bases in the middle. Germline V gene sequence: CDR1 SGHTA, CDR2 FQGTGA. The CDR3 runs to 13 residues. DNA of the CDR3: TGTGCCAGCAGCTCCGGACTAACCGGGGAGCTGTTTTTT. Its translation: CASSSGLTGELFF.

The V call is TRBV5-6, the J call TRBJ2-5; possible D gene TRBD1, 6 bases. There are 15 residues in the CDR3. Trimming pared 4 bases from V and 4 bases from J, leaving 17 bases between. Germline CDR1 reads SGHDT; CDR2 reads YYEEEE. CDR3 sequence reads: CASSPAGDSRETQYF. CDR3 in DNA: TGTGCCAGCAGCCCAGCAGGGGATTCACGAGAGACCCAGTACTTC.

About this clonotype: Being one base from a much bigger clone, this may be a read error. This chain joins TRBV5-1 and TRBJ1-1; D remains unclear. The CDR3 spans 14 residues. Germline V gene lookup returns CDR1 SGHRS and CDR2 YFSETQ. CDR3 bases: TGCGCCAGCAGCAAGGAGGGAATGAGGGCTGAAGCTTCCTTT. This gives the protein CASSKEGMRAEASF.

This clonotype occurred many times. This chain connects TRBV20-1 to TRBJ1-4; no firm D call. Trimming left V 5 bases short and J 4 bases short, with 20 bases between. The CDR3 totals 16 residues. Germline CDR1 reads DFQATT; CDR2 reads SNEGSKA (reference sequence). The CDR3 loop is CSALILPSPLNEKLFF. Written as DNA, the CDR3 is TGCAGTGCTCTCATACTTCCGTCACCCCTTAATGAAAAACTGTTTTTT.

This clonotype came up many times. V is TRBV5-6 and J is TRBJ2-3; 9 bases agree with TRBD2. In germline, CDR1 is SGHDT, CDR2 YYEEEE. Trimming at V came to 0 bases and at J to 4 bases, leaving 6 bases not matched to a gene. The CDR3 loop spans 16 amino acids. The CDR3 is CASSLAVAGVSDTQYF. CDR3 sequence (DNA): TGTGCCAGCAGCTTGGCGGTAGCGGGGGTGTCAGATACGCAGTATTTT.

This clonotype was detected ten times or more. This sequence joins TRBV7-9 and TRBJ2-7, with TRBD2 as a possible D gene (6 bases). Germline assignment: CDR1 SEHNR and CDR2 FQNEAQ (reference sequence). CDR3 length equals 15 residues. CDR3 sequence: CASSFGTAEYHEQYV. Written as DNA, the CDR3 is TGTGCAAGCAGCTTCGGGACTGCGGAATACCACGAGCAGTACGTC.

CDR3 in DNA: TGTGCCAGCGAGCTTGCGGGGGAATATCAGCCCCAGCATTTT. Its protein is CASELAGEYQPQHF. This chain uses TRBV5-6 with TRBJ1-5; D might be TRBD1 (5 bases). This CDR3 has 14 amino acids. Germline V CDR1 and CDR2: SGHDT, YYEEEE. The V gene lost 7 bases and the J gene lost 5 bases, with 16 bases spanning the gap.

V usage is TRBV12-3 or TRBV12-4 and J usage is TRBJ2-7; either TRBD1 or TRBD2 may supply D (5 bases each). The CDR3 is 15 residues long. Trimming took off 5 bases at V and 2 bases at J, with 16 bases between the two ends. CDR3 bases: TGTGCCAGCAGTCCTTCCGGGACGGCAGCCTACGAGCAGTACTTC. Translating gives CASSPSGTAAYEQYF.

This clonotype was detected many times. The chain joins TRBV4-2 to TRBJ1-3, with no clear D. The V and J ends lost 0 bases and 0 bases respectively, with 6 bases between them. CDR1 and CDR2 (germline): LGHNA, YNFKEQ. The CDR3 length is 15 residues. The CDR3 region has the DNA TGTGCCAGCAGCCAAGAAGAAGCCTCTGGAAACACCATATATTTT. The encoded protein is CASSQEEASGNTIYF.

This clonotype was seen only a few times. The chain has TRBV12-3 or TRBV12-4 and TRBJ2-1, with TRBD2 as a possible D gene (6 bases). V was cut by 4 bases and J by 4 bases, with 17 bases left in between. The length of the CDR3 is 16 residues. The CDR3 bases are TGTGCCAGCAGTTCCCCCCCCGGGGGAAAGTACAATGAGCAGTTCTTC. As protein: CASSSPPGGKYNEQFF.

This clonotype showed up many times. The rearrangement joins TRBV6-2 or TRBV6-3 to TRBJ1-5, with a weak D call TRBD1 (6 bases). Germline-derived CDR1 and CDR2 are MNHEY and SVGEGT. Trimming shortened V by 6 bases and J by 6 bases, and 18 bases separated the two germline ends. The CDR3 sequence is 15 residues long. CDR3 amino acids: CASSSGTREVQPQHF. The DNA of the CDR3 is TGTGCCAGCAGCTCCGGGACAAGGGAGGTTCAGCCCCAGCATTTT.

This clonotype was detected ten times or more. The chain carries TRBV4-1 and TRBJ1-1; no clear D gene. CDR3 length: 15 residues. Germline assignment: CDR1 MGHRA and CDR2 YSYEKL. V lost 0 bases, J lost 1 base, and 9 bases lay in between. The CDR3 sequence is CASSQDPDKNTEAFF. CDR3 nucleotides: TGCGCCAGCAGCCAAGACCCCGACAAGAACACTGAAGCTTTCTTT.

This clonotype was detected ten times or more. The J gene is TRBJ2-5, the V gene TRBV5-6, with D unclear. Trimming left V 0 bases short and J 2 bases short, with 5 bases between. Germline lookup yields CDR1 SGHDT and CDR2 YYEEEE. This CDR3 has 13 residues. The CDR3 bases are TGTGCCAGCAGCTTGGTTGTACAAGAGACCCAGTACTTC. Residues: CASSLVVQETQYF.

Ten or more counts support this clonotype. As DNA, the CDR3 is TGTGCCAGCAGCTCGGCCGGGACAGGGGCCGAGACCCAGTACTTC. Residues: CASSSAGTGAETQYF. The chain links TRBV12-3 or TRBV12-4 to TRBJ2-5; 10 bases match TRBD1. Germline trimming cut 6 bases from V and 5 bases from J; bases unmatched to any gene: 9. CDR3 length: 15 residues.

This clonotype has more than one count but fewer than ten. The genes are TRBV11-2 and TRBJ2-5; the D gene is possibly TRBD2 (5 bases). Trimming cost V 6 bases and J 6 bases, with 20 bases left between them. Germline V gene data show CDR1 as SGHAT and CDR2 as FQNNGV. The CDR3 has 15 amino acids. The CDR3: CASREGSGPQKTQYF. The CDR3, as DNA: TGTGCCAGCAGAGAGGGATCGGGTCCCCAGAAGACCCAGTACTTC.

Ten or more counts support this clonotype. The V call is TRBV10-3, the J call TRBJ2-7, with 9 bases lining up with TRBD1. Germline V gene data show CDR1 as ENHRY and CDR2 as SYGVKD. The length of the CDR3 is 15 residues. J gave up 3 bases and V 4 bases, and 7 bases lay outside the gene matches. DNA for the CDR3: TGTGCCATCAGTGCCCCGGGACAGGGATACTACGAGCAGTACTTC. The encoded protein is CAISAPGQGYYEQYF.

This clonotype was counted ten times or more. The chain recombines TRBV4-3 with TRBJ2-3; D might be TRBD2 (5 bases). The germline V gene has CDR1 LGHNA and CDR2 YSLEER. The CDR3 contains 15 residues. V lost 1 base and J 4 bases, leaving 12 bases between the germline ends. As DNA, the CDR3 is TGCGCCAGCAGCCAAGGTGTAGGAGGAGCAGATACGCAGTATTTT. Its protein product is CASSQGVGGADTQYF.

This clonotype has ten or more counts. The rearrangement links TRBV9 to TRBJ1-2; no clear D. Trimming stripped 3 bases from V and 5 bases from J, with 8 bases between. Germline lookup yields CDR1 SGDLS and CDR2 YYNGEE. The CDR3 length is 12 residues. The CDR3 DNA is TGTGCCAGCAGCGAGGGTGTTTATGGCTACACCTTC. It yields the protein CASSEGVYGYTF.

This clonotype was counted many times. The genes are TRBV4-3 and TRBJ2-1; the match to TRBD2 covers 10 bases. Germline V gives CDR1 LGHNA, CDR2 YSLEER. The CDR3 extends over 16 amino acids. The J segment lost 3 bases and the V segment lost 1 base, leaving 3 bases of the junction unmatched. The CDR3 DNA reads as TGCGCCAGCAGCCAAGGACTAGCGGGTATCTACAATGAGCAGTTCTTC. It codes for CASSQGLAGIYNEQFF.

This clonotype was observed at least ten times. The V call is TRBV7-2, the J call TRBJ2-1; unclear D gene. The CDR3 has 16 amino acids. Germline V gives CDR1 SGHTA, CDR2 FQGNSA. The germline V and J ends were trimmed by 5 bases and 8 bases, with 22 bases remaining between them. In nucleotides, the CDR3 is TGTGCCAGCAGCACATCGACGGGCCTGGGAAACGATGAGCAGTTCTTC. Residues: CASSTSTGLGNDEQFF.

For this clonotype: This may arise from a read error, as a much more abundant clone is one base away. The chain recombines TRBV4-2 with TRBJ1-2; unclear D gene. There are 14 residues in the CDR3. From germline, CDR1 is LGHNA and CDR2 YNFKEQ. Deletions cut 0 bases from V and 2 bases from J, with 7 bases between. DNA of the CDR3: TGTGCCAGCAGCCAAGAGAAGGGAAACTATGGCTACACCTTC. Encoded protein: CASSQEKGNYGYTF.

This clonotype has at least ten counts. V is TRBV4-2 and J is TRBJ2-7; D gene ambiguous. V was clipped by 1 base and J by 4 bases, with 14 bases between them. Germline assignment: CDR1 LGHNA and CDR2 YNFKEQ. The CDR3 has 15 amino acids. CDR3 sequence: CASSQVLLQEYEQYV. The CDR3 DNA follows: TGTGCCAGCAGCCAAGTTCTCTTGCAGGAGTACGAGCAGTACGTC.

This clonotype was detected many times. The rearrangement uses TRBV7-3 and TRBJ2-1; 8 bases fit TRBD2. The CDR3 spans 16 residues. Unmatched junction bases numbered 10, after V lost 3 bases and J lost 6 bases. From germline, CDR1 is SGHTA and CDR2 FQGTGA. In DNA, the CDR3 is TGTGCCAGCAGCTTTAATCCGGGACTAGGGGGCAATGAGCAGTTCTTC. This codes for CASSFNPGLGGNEQFF.

The table lists this clonotype with many counts. This chain uses TRBV4-3 with TRBJ1-2; D is unresolved. There are 14 residues in the CDR3. Germline V gives CDR1 LGHNA, CDR2 YSLEER. Trimming took 0 bases from V and 4 from J, leaving 9 bases between them. The CDR3 loop reads CASSQDLELYGYTF. The CDR3 coding sequence is TGCGCCAGCAGCCAAGATCTGGAGCTCTATGGCTACACCTTC.

This clonotype was seen a handful of times. The J gene is TRBJ2-1, the V gene TRBV6-1; 10 bases line up with TRBD2. J lost 3 bases, V lost 6 bases, and 14 bases had no gene match. Germline V gene data show CDR1 as MNHNS and CDR2 as SASEGT. The CDR3 consists of 18 residues. DNA for the CDR3: TGTGCCAGCAGACGTTCCGCCGCTAGCGGGGGTGTCTACAATGAGCAGTTCTTC. As protein: CASRRSAASGGVYNEQFF.

This clonotype has more than one count but fewer than ten. The chain joins TRBV7-9 to TRBJ2-1, with a weak D call TRBD1 (5 bases). CDR1 and CDR2 from the germline V gene are SEHNR and FQNEAQ (reference sequence). The CDR3 extends over 16 amino acids. V shed 0 bases and J shed 5 bases, with 14 bases lying between them. The DNA of the CDR3 is TGTGCCAGCAGCTTAGCCCAGGGTGGTAAAAACAATGAGCAGTTCTTC. Translating gives CASSLAQGGKNNEQFF.

This clonotype was picked up many times. The chain couples TRBV6-5 to TRBJ2-7, with a weak D call TRBD1 (6 bases). Trimming removed 6 bases from V and 3 bases from J, with 21 bases in between. In germline, CDR1 is MNHEY, CDR2 SVGAGI. CDR3 length: 16 residues. The CDR3 loop is CASSPRQTGLDYEQYF. The CDR3 bases are TGTGCCAGCAGCCCCCGCCAAACAGGGTTAGACTACGAGCAGTACTTC.

This clonotype was counted ten times or more. The V call is TRBV2, the J call TRBJ2-7, with TRBD1 matching 9 bases. The V segment lost 5 bases and the J segment 1 base; nucleotides outside the gene matches: 3. From germline, CDR1 is SNHLY and CDR2 FYNNEI. The CDR3 is 14 residues long. The CDR3 DNA reads TGTGCCAGCAGTCCGGGACAGGGATCCTACGAGCAGTACGTC. It yields the protein CASSPGQGSYEQYV.